The source of this T cell receptor beta chain is a study of blood T cell repertoires in COVID-19. Study in general: Whether acute or convalescent, the COVID-19 samples came from the United States, Italy and Spain. The cDNA or gDNA used as material had been derived from T cells, B-cell-depleted T cells, or PBMCs.

V lost 8 bases and J 5 bases, leaving 9 bases between the germline ends. The germline gives CDR1 MNHEY, CDR2 SVGAGI. The CDR3 extends over 11 amino acids. Original data processing: The assay estimated nucleated cells by amplifying reference gene primers. Libraries were prepared by immunoSEQ multiplex PCR; TCRdb keeps only in-frame clonotypes and omits some of them. V and J calls and clone size come straight from that table; D and trimming were deduced from the DNA. The sample consists of some 350,000 clones, 85% to 90% of them appearing once. Seattle patients were enrolled while actively infected and followed longitudinally.

The clonotype originates from an older woman with COVID-19, enrolled during active disease. The chain has TRBV6-5 and TRBJ1-1; D is ambiguous. The sequenced sample was peripheral blood. CDR3 DNA sequence: TGTGCCAGCGCGGGGTTTACTGAAGCTTTCTTT. It translates to CASAGFTEAFF.